Only a few counts were recorded for the clone carrying this T cell receptor (beta chain). Its matching antigen is unknown. The data originate from a study of blood T cells in healthy people across ages. The overall study: About one barcoded TCR beta cDNA was captured per two T cells. Study-level findings and limits: Among long-lived donors, naive CD4+ cells were more numerous and diversity higher than in aged donors. Researchers judged that diversity estimates from one million T cells fell short of true values.

The second PCR ran roughly 6 to 11 cycles with a sample-barcoded 5' primer and J-beta primers. No fewer than 3 million CDR3-containing paired-end reads came from each sample. From the 5' RACE reads, TCRdb called clonotypes with MiXCR, one entry per CDR3 protein. The sample shows 1.8 million or so distinct CDR3 sequences, approximately 39% of them seen only once. Germline values: CDR1 SQVTM, CDR2 ANQGSEA. The trim removed 7 bases at V and 8 bases at J, leaving 4 bases unmatched. CDR3 size: 12 residues. The TCR originated in a human donor in good health. The chain combines TRBV29-1 with TRBJ1-4, with 10 nucleotides matching TRBD1. The sequenced sample consisted of blood. The DNA of the CDR3 is TGCAGCGCCGGACAGGGGGGGGAAAAACTGTTTTTT. Translating it yields CSAGQGGEKLFF.